What follows is one T cell receptor (beta chain) and its context. This clone's antigen is unknown. An end of the junction does not agree with germline; a read error may underlie this. The record originates from a study of glioma-infiltrating T cells (dated by TCRdb to about 2016). Broadly, across the study: Low-grade gliomas were WHO grade II oligodendrogliomas or astrocytomas, and glioblastomas were WHO grade IV tumors sampled at initial rather than recurrent diagnosis. Dexamethasone was administered to glioma patients for six or fewer days before surgery. Blood libraries targeted about 4.5- to 10-fold sequencing coverage of about a million peripheral T cells. Sequencing of TCR alpha- and beta-chain repertoires was performed on glioma tissue, on non-neoplastic brain tissue, and on matched peripheral blood mononuclear cells. To gauge divergence between tissue and blood T-cell populations, every tissue-infiltrating repertoire was compared against the peripheral blood repertoire from the same patient. The paired cohort comprised three low-grade glioma patients, roughly 8 primary glioblastoma patients and three non-glioma patients contributing non-neoplastic brain tissue.

Surgical brain or tumor specimens were cryofrozen in liquid nitrogen immediately after resection, and peripheral blood cells were collected concurrently. Study-level results and caveats: A signature set of shared blood CDR3 motifs marked patients with low tissue-blood divergence and was depleted in highly divergent patients. Group comparisons were based on small numbers of patients: three non-neoplastic, three low-grade glioma and eight glioblastoma patients. VJ-independent divergence between tissue and blood was below expectation in non-neoplastic patients but above expectation in all gliomas, especially low-grade gliomas. Only a very small number of CDR3 sequences turned up in both tissue and blood, a result put down to high CDR3 diversity combined with limited sampling.

TCR alpha and beta CDR3 regions were amplified with the iRepertoire nested amplicon-rescue multiplex PCR (arm-PCR) platform from RNA. The input for one-step reverse transcription and amplification was roughly 100-450 ng of either tissue mRNA or PBMC total RNA. Following bead purification, Illumina adapters were added by a secondary multiplex PCR, and the libraries were gel-purified between 200 and 400 bp. The libraries contained internal 6-nucleotide barcodes that were used for demultiplexing. The libraries were sequenced on an Illumina MiSeq using 2x220 or 2x250 nucleotide paired-end reads. The source study handled its data this way. Paired reads were merged using FLASH 1.2.11 and aligned with BWA-MEM to the GRCh37 human genome, and TRA and TRB reads were then extracted. An IMGT-derived reference of cassette sequences and CDR3 motifs, with pseudogenes included, was used for V and J assignment. Reads were translated in three frames, and productive CDR3s were defined as those with a C...FGXG motif and no stop codons. A clonotype was defined as a unique combination of a V-J cassette pair and a CDR3 amino acid sequence. Reads were filtered by Hamming distance, thresholded by each sample's sequence error rate in mapped regions. TCRdb reanalyzed the raw reads on its own, using fastp at Q25 for trimming and MiXCR for clone calling, and kept in-frame beta chains. Here each entry gathers all rows of one CDR3 protein and keeps the most common genes and DNA. None of the V and J calls come from the authors' own analysis; TCRdb made them. The sample table records a few hundred thousand distinct CDR3 sequences; roughly 41% of these occur just once. 9.5% to 15% of the sample belongs to the ten largest clones.

The germline V gene (reference sequence) yields DFQATT for CDR1 and SNEGSKA for CDR2. Reading from cysteine to phenylalanine, the CDR3 counts 14 amino acids. Just CDR3 DNA is preserved here, 42 bases in frame from base 1. The sample was glioma tissue, nonneoplastic brain tissue, or PBMCs (not recorded which). This receptor was identified in a human donor with low-grade glioma or glioblastoma, undergoing nonglioma brain surgery, or in good health (not recorded which). The sequence joins TRBV20-1 to TRBJ2-5; a tentative D call is TRBD2 (6 bases match). The CDR3 is CSALPGLPPEIQYF. The nucleotide sequence reads TGCAGTGCGTTGCCAGGACTACCGCCCGAGATCCAGTACTTC.